This T cell receptor beta chain was observed in a study of blood T cell repertoires in COVID-19 (TCRdb year 2020). Broadly, across the study: Samples from collaborators originated in the United States, Italy and Spain and spanned both the acute and convalescent phases of COVID-19. The material from the prospective study consisted of cDNA or gDNA derived from T cells, B-cell-depleted T cells, or PBMCs. Deeply sampled blood TCRbeta repertoires from subjects exposed to, actively infected with, or recovered from COVID-19 were included in the dataset. A freely available public database, intended as a resource for researchers studying the immune response to SARS-CoV-2, is where the repertoires were released. The samples were drawn from two sources: the first 160 participants of the ongoing ImmuneRACE study, and 1,200 or so subjects contributed by 6 global collaborators. A de-identified subject ID, COVID-19 status, age in years and sex were almost always included in the sample metadata. Where HLA class I and class II types were available, the types were taken from metadata supplied by the sample provider, not from assay-based typing.

TCRbeta CDR3 regions were amplified from genomic DNA using the immunoSEQ Assay, a bias-controlled multiplex PCR. In the paper's pipeline: The number of nucleated cells in each sample was estimated from the amplification of reference gene primers within the assay. To quantify the absolute abundance of each unique TCRbeta CDR3 rearrangement, sequence reads were collapsed and filtered. Productive Simpson clonality was computed per sample as the square root of Simpson's diversity index over productive rearrangements. Drawn from immuneACCESS, this table holds only the in-frame rearrangements with V and J called that TCRdb kept. Clones are partly lost; checked studies trace under half to an unresolved V gene and leave the rest unexplained. V, J and clone size were drawn from that table, and D and trimming were deduced from the DNA. For this sample there are about 250,000 clones; about 79% appear just once. The ten biggest clones cover around 8.9% of the sample.

Each collaborating institution followed its own protocols to collect whole blood in K2EDTA tubes. For TCRbeta analysis, collaborators shipped samples as frozen whole blood, isolated PBMCs, or DNA extracted from either of those sample types. What the work shows at the level of the full study, not this receptor alone: The quantity of clinical and demographic metadata differed by source and by participant and was supplied without curation.

Notes on this clone: Its antigen is unknown. No base quality values were provided; no much bigger clone lies one nucleotide off.

Trimming accounts for 4 bases at V and 4 bases at J, while the number of junction bases matched to no gene is 7. Looking up the germline V gene yields CDR1 SGHRS and CDR2 YFSETQ. CDR3 length: 15 amino acids, cysteine to phenylalanine. Just CDR3 DNA is preserved here, 45 bases in frame from base 1. The TCR comes from a man older than 75 with acute or convalescent COVID-19. The sample taken for sequencing was peripheral blood. Recombination linked TRBV5-1 to TRBJ1-2, and TRBD1 aligns with 10 junction nucleotides. Here is the DNA: TGCGCCAGCAGCACCTGGACAGGGGGAGGCTATGGCTACACCTTC. It translates to CASSTWTGGGYGYTF.